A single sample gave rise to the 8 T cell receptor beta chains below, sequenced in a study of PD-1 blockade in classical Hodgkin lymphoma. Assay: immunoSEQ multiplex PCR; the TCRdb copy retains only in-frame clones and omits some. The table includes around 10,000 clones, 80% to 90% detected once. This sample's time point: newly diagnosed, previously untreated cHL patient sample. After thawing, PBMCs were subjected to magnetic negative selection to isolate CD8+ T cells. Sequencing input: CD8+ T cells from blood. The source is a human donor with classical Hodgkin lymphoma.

Here the CDR3 DNA reads TGTGCCACCCAAGCCGGGGGGGCGGCGGGTCGGCAGTACTTC. It yields the protein CATQAGGAAGRQYF. The chain recombines TRBV2 with TRBJ2-7, with 8 nucleotides matching TRBD2. J was trimmed by 9 bases and V by 10 bases; bases with no gene match: 17. Germline assignment: CDR1 SNHLY and CDR2 FYNNEI. The CDR3 is 14 residues long.

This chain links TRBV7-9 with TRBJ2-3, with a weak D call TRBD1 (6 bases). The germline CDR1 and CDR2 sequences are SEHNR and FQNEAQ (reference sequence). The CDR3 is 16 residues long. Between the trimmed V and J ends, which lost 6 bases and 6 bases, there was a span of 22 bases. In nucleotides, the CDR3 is TGTGCCAGCAGTCAGGACGGTGGGGGCCTTCGGGATACGCAGTATTTT. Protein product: CASSQDGGGLRDTQYF.

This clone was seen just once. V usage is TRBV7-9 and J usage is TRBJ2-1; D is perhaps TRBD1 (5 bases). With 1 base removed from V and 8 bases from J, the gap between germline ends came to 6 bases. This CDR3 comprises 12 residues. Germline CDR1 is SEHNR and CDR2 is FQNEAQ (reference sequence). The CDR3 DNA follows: TGTGCCAGCAGCTTAGTAGGGGATGAGCAGTTCTTC. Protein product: CASSLVGDEQFF.

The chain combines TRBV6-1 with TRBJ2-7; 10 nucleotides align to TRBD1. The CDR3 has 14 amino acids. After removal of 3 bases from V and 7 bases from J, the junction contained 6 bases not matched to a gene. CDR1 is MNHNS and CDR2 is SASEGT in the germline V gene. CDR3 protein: CASSEGQGTREQYF. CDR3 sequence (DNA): TGTGCCAGCAGTGAGGGACAGGGGACTAGAGAGCAGTACTTC.

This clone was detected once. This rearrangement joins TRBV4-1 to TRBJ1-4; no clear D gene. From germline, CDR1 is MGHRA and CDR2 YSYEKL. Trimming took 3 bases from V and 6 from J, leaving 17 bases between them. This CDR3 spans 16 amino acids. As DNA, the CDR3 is TGCGCCAGCAGCCATCTCTCCGGGGAGATTGATGAAAAACTGTTTTTT. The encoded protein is CASSHLSGEIDEKLFF.

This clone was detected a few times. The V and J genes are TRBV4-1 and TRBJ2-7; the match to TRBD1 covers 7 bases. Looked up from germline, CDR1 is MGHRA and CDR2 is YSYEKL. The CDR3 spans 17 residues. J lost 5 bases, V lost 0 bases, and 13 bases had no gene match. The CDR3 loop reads CASSQEDRPQHKDEQYF. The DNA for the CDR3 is TGCGCCAGCAGCCAAGAGGACAGGCCCCAGCACAAGGACGAGCAGTACTTC.

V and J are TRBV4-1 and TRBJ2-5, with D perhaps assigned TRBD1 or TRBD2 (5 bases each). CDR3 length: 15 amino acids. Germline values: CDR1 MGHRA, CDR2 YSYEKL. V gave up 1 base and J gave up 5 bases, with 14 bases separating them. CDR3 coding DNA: TGCGCCAGCAGCCAAGTCGTCCGGGACGGGGAGACCCAGTACTTC. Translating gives CASSQVVRDGETQYF.

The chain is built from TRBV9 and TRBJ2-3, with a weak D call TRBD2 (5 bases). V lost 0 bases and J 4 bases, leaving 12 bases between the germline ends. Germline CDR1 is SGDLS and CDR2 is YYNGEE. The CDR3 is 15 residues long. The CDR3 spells CASSVAGLAPDTQYF. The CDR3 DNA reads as TGTGCCAGCAGCGTAGCTGGGCTAGCCCCAGATACGCAGTATTTT.